This T cell receptor beta chain was retrieved from a study of blood T cell repertoires in COVID-19. About the research overall: Some COVID-19 samples were acute and others convalescent; all came from the United States, Italy and Spain. Sources were T cells, B-cell-depleted T cells, or PBMCs; the material itself was cDNA or gDNA.

Sequencing was performed with immunoSEQ multiplex PCR; in TCRdb, only in-frame clones are kept and a portion is missing. Of about 87,000 clones in the sample, 80% to 85% were seen once. This clone was counted a few times. Germline V CDR1 and CDR2: LGHNA, YSLEER. This CDR3 is built from 14 residues. V was shortened by 1 base and J by 4 bases, with 11 bases between the two germline ends. This rearrangement joins TRBV4-3 to TRBJ2-7; no clear D gene. This TCR came from an elderly woman with active or convalescent COVID-19. The sample was peripheral blood. The CDR3 reads CASSQGHLGYEQYF. CDR3 DNA: TGCGCCAGCAGCCAAGGCCATCTAGGATACGAGCAGTACTTC.